Listed below are T cell receptor beta chains from one sample, sequenced in a study of cytomegalovirus exposure and HLA in healthy donors. Profiling relied on immunoSEQ multiplex PCR, and the TCRdb table lists in-frame clones only, not all of them. The top ten hold just over 2% of the sample, which has under 70,000 clones, roughly two thirds seen once. The source material was PBMCs. The source of these receptors is a woman in her twenties or thirties in good health and CMV-seronegative. Each CDR3 is given without its conserved first and last residue. Fields, in order: V gene, J gene, CDR3 protein.

v_call: TRBV4-3
j_call: TRBJ2-1
cdr3_aa: ASSQAPTSYNEQF

v_call: TRBV1
j_call: TRBJ2-3
cdr3_aa: TSSPPFSSGGTDTQY

v_call: TRBV19
j_call: TRBJ2-3
cdr3_aa: ASSVGKGDTQY

v_call: TRBV5-1
j_call: TRBJ1-2
cdr3_aa: ASSLDRRGYT

v_call: TRBV19
j_call: TRBJ1-6
cdr3_aa: ASSGTGTRNSPLH

v_call: TRBV6-1
j_call: TRBJ1-2
cdr3_aa: ASSEYLDGGGGYT

v_call: TRBV2
j_call: TRBJ1-2
cdr3_aa: ASSQDRKYGYGYT

v_call: TRBV11-1
j_call: TRBJ2-3
cdr3_aa: ASSLERLVRDTQY

v_call: TRBV5-1
j_call: TRBJ2-7
cdr3_aa: ASSSRPSRGPNSYEQY

v_call: TRBV7-9
j_call: TRBJ1-2
cdr3_aa: ASSLQGSGYT

v_call: TRBV30
j_call: TRBJ1-5
cdr3_aa: AWSDSNQPQH

v_call: TRBV4-2
j_call: TRBJ1-1
cdr3_aa: ASSSRTVANTEAF

v_call: TRBV7-9
j_call: TRBJ2-7
cdr3_aa: ASSLEPDSEQY

v_call: TRBV7-2
j_call: TRBJ1-2
cdr3_aa: ASSEQGRRNYGYT

v_call: TRBV5-5
j_call: TRBJ1-2
cdr3_aa: ASSLPLPGEGYT

v_call: TRBV11-3
j_call: TRBJ2-1
cdr3_aa: ASSFDSSYNEQF

v_call: TRBV30
j_call: TRBJ1-2
cdr3_aa: AWSVSQYYGYT

v_call: TRBV7-2
j_call: TRBJ2-7
cdr3_aa: ASSLDGDEQY

v_call: TRBV5-1
j_call: TRBJ1-1
cdr3_aa: ASSQGDRSEAF

v_call: TRBV5-5
j_call: TRBJ1-3
cdr3_aa: ASSYTGLVAGNTIY

v_call: TRBV15
j_call: TRBJ1-1
cdr3_aa: ATSRGDRDRDTEAF

v_call: TRBV6-1
j_call: TRBJ1-4
cdr3_aa: ASSETREASGEKLF